This T cell receptor (beta chain) comes out of a study of blood T cell repertoires in COVID-19. Study-level information: Material from acute and convalescent COVID-19 was sourced from the United States, Italy and Spain. Nucleic acid was either cDNA or gDNA, and it came from T cells, B-cell-depleted T cells, or PBMCs.

In the authors' methods: By means of reference gene primer amplification, nucleated cell counts were estimated. Here immunoSEQ multiplex PCR was the method, and the copy in TCRdb shows in-frame clones only, minus some. V and J calls and clone size come straight from that table; D and trimming were deduced from the DNA. The sample carries around 440,000 clones, approximately 89% recorded once. One Seattle source followed patients from active infection through their disease course. Germline V gives CDR1 SGHRS, CDR2 YFSETQ. The V and J ends lost 4 bases and 4 bases respectively, with 6 bases between them. CDR3 length: 12 residues.

The sequencing sample was made of peripheral blood. V usage is TRBV5-1 and J usage is TRBJ2-1; D not certain. This TCR came from a woman aged 45-65 years with COVID-19, enrolled during active disease. The CDR3 region has the DNA TGCGCCAGCAGCGCGGTTTACAATGAGCAGTTCTTC. It codes for CASSAVYNEQFF.